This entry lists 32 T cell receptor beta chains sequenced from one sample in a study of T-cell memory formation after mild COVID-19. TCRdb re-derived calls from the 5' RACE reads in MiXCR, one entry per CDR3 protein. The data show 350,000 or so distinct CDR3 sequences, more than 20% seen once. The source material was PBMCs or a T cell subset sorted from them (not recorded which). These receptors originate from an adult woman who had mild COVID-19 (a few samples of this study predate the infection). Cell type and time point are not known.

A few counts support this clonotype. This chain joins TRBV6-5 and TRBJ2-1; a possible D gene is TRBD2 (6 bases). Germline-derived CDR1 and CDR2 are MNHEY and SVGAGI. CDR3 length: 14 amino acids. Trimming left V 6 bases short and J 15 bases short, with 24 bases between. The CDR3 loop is CASRPLLAFESGFF. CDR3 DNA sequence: TGTGCCAGCAGGCCCTTGCTAGCGTTTGAGAGTGGGTTCTTC.

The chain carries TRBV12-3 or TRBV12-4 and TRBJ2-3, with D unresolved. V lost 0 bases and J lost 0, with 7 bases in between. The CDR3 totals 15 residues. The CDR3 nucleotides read TGTGCCAGCAGTTTAGCGACGGGTAGCACAGATACGCAGTATTTT. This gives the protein CASSLATGSTDTQYF.

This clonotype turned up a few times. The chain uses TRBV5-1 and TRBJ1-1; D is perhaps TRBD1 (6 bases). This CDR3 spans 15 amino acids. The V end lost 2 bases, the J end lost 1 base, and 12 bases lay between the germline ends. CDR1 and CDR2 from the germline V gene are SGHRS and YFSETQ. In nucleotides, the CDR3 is TGCGCCAGCAGCTTCCTGGGACAAAGGAACACTGAAGCTTTCTTT. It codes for CASSFLGQRNTEAFF.

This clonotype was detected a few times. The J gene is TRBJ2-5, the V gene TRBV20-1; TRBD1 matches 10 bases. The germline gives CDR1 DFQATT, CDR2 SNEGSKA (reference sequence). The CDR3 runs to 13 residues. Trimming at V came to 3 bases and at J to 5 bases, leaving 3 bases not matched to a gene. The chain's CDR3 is CSASGTGVETQYF. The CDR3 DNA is TGCAGTGCTAGTGGGACAGGGGTGGAGACCCAGTACTTC.

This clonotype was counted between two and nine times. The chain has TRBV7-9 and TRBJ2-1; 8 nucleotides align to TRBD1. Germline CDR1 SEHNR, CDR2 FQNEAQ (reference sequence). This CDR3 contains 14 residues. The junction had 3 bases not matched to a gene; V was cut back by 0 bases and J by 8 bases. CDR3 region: CASSLADRAHEQFF. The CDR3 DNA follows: TGTGCCAGCAGCTTAGCGGACAGGGCCCATGAGCAGTTCTTC.

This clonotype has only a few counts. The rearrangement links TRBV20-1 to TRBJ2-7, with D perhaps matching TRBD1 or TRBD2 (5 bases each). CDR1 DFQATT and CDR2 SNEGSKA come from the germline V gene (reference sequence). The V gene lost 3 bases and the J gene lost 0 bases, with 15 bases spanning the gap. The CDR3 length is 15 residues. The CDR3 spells CSARGQWGSSYEQYF. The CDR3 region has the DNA TGCAGTGCTAGGGGGCAGTGGGGGAGCTCCTACGAGCAGTACTTC.

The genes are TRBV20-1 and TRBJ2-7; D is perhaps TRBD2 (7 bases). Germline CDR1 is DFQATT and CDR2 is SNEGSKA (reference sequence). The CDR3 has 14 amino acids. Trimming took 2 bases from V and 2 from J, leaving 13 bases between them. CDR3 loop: CSARPGGGAYEQYF. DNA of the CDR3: TGCAGTGCTAGACCGGGGGGCGGGGCCTACGAGCAGTACTTC.

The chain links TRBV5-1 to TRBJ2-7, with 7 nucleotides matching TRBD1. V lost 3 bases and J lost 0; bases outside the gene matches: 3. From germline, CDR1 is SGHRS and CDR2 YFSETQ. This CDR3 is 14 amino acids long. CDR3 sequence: CASSSGDSSYEQYF. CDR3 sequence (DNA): TGCGCCAGCAGCTCTGGGGACAGCTCCTACGAGCAGTACTTC.

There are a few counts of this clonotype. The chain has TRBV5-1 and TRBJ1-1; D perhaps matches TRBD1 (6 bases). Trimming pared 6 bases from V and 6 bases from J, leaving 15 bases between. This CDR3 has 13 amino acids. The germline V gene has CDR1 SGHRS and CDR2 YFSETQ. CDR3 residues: CASTEGGNAEAFF. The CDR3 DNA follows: TGCGCCAGCACGGAGGGGGGTAACGCTGAAGCTTTCTTT.

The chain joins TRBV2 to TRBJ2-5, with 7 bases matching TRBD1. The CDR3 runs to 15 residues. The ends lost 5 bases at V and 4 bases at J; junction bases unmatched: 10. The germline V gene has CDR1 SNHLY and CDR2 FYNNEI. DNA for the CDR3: TGTGCCAGCAGTTCTTTAGACAGGGAGAGAGAGACCCAGTACTTC. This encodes CASSSLDRERETQYF.

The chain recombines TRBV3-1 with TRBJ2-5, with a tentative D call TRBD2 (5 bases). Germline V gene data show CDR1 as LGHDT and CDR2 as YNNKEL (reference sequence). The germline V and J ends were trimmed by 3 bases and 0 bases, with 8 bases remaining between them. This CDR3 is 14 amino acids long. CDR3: CASSHNGNQETQYF. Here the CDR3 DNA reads TGTGCCAGCAGCCATAACGGGAACCAAGAGACCCAGTACTTC.

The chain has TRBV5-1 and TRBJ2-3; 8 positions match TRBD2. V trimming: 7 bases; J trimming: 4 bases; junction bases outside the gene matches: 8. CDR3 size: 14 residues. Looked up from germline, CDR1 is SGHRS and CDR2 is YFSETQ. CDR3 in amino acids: CASARGGEADTQYF. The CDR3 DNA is TGCGCCAGCGCCCGGGGGGGAGAGGCAGATACGCAGTATTTT.

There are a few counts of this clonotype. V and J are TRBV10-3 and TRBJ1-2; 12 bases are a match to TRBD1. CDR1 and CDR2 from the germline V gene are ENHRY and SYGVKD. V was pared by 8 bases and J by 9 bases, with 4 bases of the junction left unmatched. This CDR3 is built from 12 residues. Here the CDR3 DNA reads TGTGCCATCCTGGGGACAGGGGGCAGCTACACCTTC. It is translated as CAILGTGGSYTF.

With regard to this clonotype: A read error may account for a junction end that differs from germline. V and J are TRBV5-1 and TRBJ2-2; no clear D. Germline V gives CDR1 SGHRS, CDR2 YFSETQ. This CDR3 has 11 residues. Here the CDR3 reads CSSKDTGELFF. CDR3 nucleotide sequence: TGCTCCAGCAAGGACACCGGGGAGCTGTTTTTT.

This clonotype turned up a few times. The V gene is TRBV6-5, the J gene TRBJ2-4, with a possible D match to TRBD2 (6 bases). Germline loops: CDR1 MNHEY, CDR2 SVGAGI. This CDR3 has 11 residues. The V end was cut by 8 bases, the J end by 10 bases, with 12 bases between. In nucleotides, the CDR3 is TGTGCCAGCCGCCTTGGGGGGATTCAGTACTTC. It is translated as CASRLGGIQYF.

Here the CDR3 reads CASSPVLTTGATEAFF. The CDR3 DNA is TGTGCCAGCTCACCTGTTTTGACGACAGGGGCGACTGAAGCTTTCTTT. The chain uses TRBV18 and TRBJ1-1, with 8 bases identical to TRBD1. The V and J ends lost 3 bases and 5 bases, in that order; junction bases with no gene match: 11. Germline V CDR1 and CDR2: KGHSH, LQKENI. The CDR3 totals 16 residues.

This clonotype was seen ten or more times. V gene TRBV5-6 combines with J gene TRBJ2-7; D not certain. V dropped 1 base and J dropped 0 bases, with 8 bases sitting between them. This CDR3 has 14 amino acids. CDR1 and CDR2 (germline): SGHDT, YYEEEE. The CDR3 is CASSLRPSSYEQYF. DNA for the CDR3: TGTGCCAGCAGCTTGCGTCCATCCTCCTACGAGCAGTACTTC.

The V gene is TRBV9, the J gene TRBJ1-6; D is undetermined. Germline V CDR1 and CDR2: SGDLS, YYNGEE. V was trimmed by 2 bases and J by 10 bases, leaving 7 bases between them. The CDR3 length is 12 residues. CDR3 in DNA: TGTGCCAGCAGCGTCGGGGTGTCACCCCTCCACTTT. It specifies CASSVGVSPLHF.

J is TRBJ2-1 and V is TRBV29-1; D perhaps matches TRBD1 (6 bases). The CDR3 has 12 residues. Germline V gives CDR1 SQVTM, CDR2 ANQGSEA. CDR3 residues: CGAGERYNEQFF. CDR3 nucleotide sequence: TGCGGCGCAGGGGAACGCTACAATGAGCAGTTCTTC.

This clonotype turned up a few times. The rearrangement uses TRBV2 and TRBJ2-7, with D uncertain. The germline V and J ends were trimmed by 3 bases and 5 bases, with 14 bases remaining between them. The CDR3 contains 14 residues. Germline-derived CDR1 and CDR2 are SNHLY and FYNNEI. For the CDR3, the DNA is TGTGCCAGCAGTGAGAAGGGAATCGCACACGAGCAGTACTTC. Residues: CASSEKGIAHEQYF.

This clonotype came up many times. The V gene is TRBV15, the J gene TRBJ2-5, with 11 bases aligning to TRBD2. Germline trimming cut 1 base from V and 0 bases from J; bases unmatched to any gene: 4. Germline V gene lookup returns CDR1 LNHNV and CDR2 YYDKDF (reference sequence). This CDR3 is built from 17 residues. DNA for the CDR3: TGTGCCACCAGCAGAGTTAGACTAGCGGGGAACCAAGAGACCCAGTACTTC. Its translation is CATSRVRLAGNQETQYF. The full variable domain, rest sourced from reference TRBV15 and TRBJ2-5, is DAMVIQNPRYQVTQFGKPVTLSCSQTLNHNVMYWYQQKSSQAPKLLFHYYDKDFNNEADTPDNFQSRRPNTSFCFLDIRSPGLGDTAMYLCATSRVRLAGNQETQYFGPGTRLLVL.

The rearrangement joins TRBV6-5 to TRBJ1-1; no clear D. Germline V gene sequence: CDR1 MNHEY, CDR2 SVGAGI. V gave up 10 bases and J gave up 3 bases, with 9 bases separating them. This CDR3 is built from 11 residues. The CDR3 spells CATTTYTEAFF. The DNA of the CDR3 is TGTGCCACTACGACGTACACTGAAGCTTTCTTT.

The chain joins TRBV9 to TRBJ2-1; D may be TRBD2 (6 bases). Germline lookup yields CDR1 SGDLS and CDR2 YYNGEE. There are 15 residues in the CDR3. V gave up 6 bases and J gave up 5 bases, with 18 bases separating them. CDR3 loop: CASTRRGLTNNEQFF. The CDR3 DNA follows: TGTGCCAGCACCCGGAGGGGACTGACAAACAATGAGCAGTTCTTC.

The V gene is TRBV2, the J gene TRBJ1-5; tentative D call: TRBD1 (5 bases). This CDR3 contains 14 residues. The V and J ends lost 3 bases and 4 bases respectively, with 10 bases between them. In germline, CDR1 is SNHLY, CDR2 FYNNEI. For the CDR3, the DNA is TGTGCCAGCAGTGACAGGGTAACAAATCAGCCCCAGCATTTT. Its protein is CASSDRVTNQPQHF.

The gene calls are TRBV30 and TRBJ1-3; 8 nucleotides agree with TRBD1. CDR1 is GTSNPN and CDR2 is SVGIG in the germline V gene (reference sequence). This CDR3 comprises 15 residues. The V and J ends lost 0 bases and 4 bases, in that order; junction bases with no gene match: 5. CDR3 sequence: CAWSVRQGTGNTIYF. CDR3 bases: TGTGCCTGGAGTGTACGACAGGGGACCGGAAACACCATATATTTT.

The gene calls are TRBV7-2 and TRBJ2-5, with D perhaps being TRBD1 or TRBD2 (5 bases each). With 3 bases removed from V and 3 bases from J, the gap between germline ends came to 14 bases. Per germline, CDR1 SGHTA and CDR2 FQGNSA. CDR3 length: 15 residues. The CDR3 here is CASSFLGVGEETQYF. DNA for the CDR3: TGTGCCAGCAGCTTTCTGGGCGTGGGGGAAGAGACCCAGTACTTC.

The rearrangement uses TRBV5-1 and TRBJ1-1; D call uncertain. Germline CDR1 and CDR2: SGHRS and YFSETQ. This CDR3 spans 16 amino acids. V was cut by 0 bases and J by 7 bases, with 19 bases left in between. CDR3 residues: CASSLAGVGYPNEAFF. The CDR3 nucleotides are TGCGCCAGCAGCTTGGCCGGTGTAGGGTATCCGAATGAAGCTTTCTTT. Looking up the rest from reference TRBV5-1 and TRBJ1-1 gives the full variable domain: KAGVTQTPRYLIKTRGQQVTLSCSPISGHRSVSWYQQTPGQGLQFLFEYFSETQRNKGNFPGRFSGRQFSNSRSEMNVSTLELGDSALYLCASSLAGVGYPNEAFFGQGTRLTVV.

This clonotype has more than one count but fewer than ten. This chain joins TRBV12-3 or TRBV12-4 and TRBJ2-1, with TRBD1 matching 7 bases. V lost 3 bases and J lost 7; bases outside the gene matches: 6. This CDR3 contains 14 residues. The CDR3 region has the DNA TGTGCCAGCAGTTTCGGGACAGACCTAAATGAGCAGTTCTTC. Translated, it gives CASSFGTDLNEQFF.

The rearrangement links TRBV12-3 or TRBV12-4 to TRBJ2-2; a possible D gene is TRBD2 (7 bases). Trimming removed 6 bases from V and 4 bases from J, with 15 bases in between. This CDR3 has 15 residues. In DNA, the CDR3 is TGTGCCAGCAGGACAGGACTAGATGGCACCGGGGAGCTGTTTTTT. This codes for CASRTGLDGTGELFF.

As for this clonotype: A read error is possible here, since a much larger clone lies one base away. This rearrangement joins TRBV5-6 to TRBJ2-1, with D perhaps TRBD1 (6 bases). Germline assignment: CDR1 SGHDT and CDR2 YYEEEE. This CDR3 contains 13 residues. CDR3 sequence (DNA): TGTGCCAGCAGCTTGCAATGGGACAATCAGCAGTTCTTC. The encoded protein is CASSLQWDNQQFF. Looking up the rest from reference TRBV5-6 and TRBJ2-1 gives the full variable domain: DAGVTQSPTHLIKTRGQQVTLRCSPKSGHDTVSWYQQALGQGPQFIFQYYEEEERQRGNFPDRFSGHQFPNYSSELNVNALLLGDSALYLCASSLQWDNQQFFGPGTRLTVL.

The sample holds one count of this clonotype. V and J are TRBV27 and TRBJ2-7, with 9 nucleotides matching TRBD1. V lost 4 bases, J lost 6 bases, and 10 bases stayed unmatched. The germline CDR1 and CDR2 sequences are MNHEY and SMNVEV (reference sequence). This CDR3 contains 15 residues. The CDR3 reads CASSSPWTGASEQYF. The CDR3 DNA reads TGTGCCAGCAGTTCCCCCTGGACAGGGGCGAGCGAGCAGTACTTC.

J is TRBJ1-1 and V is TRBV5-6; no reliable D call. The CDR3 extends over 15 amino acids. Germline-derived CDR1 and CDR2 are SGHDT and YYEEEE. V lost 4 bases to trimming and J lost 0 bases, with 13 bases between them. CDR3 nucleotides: TGTGCCAGCAGCCCCGGCTCGCCCTTGAACACTGAAGCTTTCTTT. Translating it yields CASSPGSPLNTEAFF.